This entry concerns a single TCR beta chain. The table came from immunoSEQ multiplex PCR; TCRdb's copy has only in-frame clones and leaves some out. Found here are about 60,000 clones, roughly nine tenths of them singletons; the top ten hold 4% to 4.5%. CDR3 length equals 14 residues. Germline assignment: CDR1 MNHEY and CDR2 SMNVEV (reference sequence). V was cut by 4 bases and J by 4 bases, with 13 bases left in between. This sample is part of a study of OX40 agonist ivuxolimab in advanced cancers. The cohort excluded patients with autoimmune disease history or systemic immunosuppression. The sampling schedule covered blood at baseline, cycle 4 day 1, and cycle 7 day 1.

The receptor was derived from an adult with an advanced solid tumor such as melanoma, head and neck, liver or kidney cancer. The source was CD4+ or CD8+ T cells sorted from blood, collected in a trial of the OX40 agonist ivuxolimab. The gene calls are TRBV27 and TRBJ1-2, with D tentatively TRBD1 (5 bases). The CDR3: CASSSGTHIYGYTF. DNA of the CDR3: TGTGCCAGCAGTTCCGGGACGCACATCTATGGCTACACCTTC.